The sequence of this T cell receptor beta chain was determined in a study of blood T cell repertoires in COVID-19. Study summary: Some COVID-19 samples were acute and others convalescent; all came from the United States, Italy and Spain.

Per the original methods: Reference gene primer amplification yielded estimated nucleated cell counts. The data were produced by immunoSEQ multiplex PCR, yet TCRdb's version contains in-frame clones alone and is incomplete. The DNA was the basis for D and trimming; V, J and clone size are from that table. The sample holds around 260,000 clones, 91% seen once. Per germline, CDR1 MNHEY and CDR2 SMNVEV (reference sequence). With 2 bases removed from V and 6 bases from J, the gap between germline ends came to 18 bases. This CDR3 spans 16 amino acids. Patients from Seattle were sampled longitudinally, starting during active infection.

This clonotype was obtained from a person aged 18-30 years with COVID-19, enrolled during active disease. The rearrangement uses TRBV27 and TRBJ2-3, with D perhaps matching TRBD2 (7 bases). The sample consisted of peripheral blood. CDR3: CASSLGLVGGADTQYF. In DNA, the CDR3 is TGTGCCAGCAGTTTAGGTCTGGTTGGGGGGGCGGATACGCAGTATTTT.